The clone carrying this T cell receptor beta chain showed up many times. Its antigen is currently unknown. This record belongs to a study of molecular identifiers for immune sequencing clone quantification. Notes on the study in general: In CMV-specific effectors, clones above 20 copies held over 99% of molecules; naive, under 1%.

Trimming stripped 0 bases from V and 1 base from J, with 12 bases between. In germline, CDR1 is MNHEY, CDR2 SVGAGI. This CDR3 spans 16 amino acids. Sorting recovered naive CD8 T cells on a CD8+CD4-CCR7+CD45RA+ profile. Libraries of bulk TCR were made by previously described methods (with listed TCR primers). TCRdb independently ran MiXCR on the PCR reads; one entry per CDR3 protein. This table has some 100,000 distinct CDR3 sequences, 36% appearing once. The sequenced material came from naive CD8+ T cells from blood, with Jurkat cell RNA spiked in. Subset described: FACS-sorted CD8+CD4-CCR7+CD45RA+ naive T cells. This clonotype was obtained from a human donor in good health. Some libraries in this study had Jurkat cell RNA spiked in. The rearrangement uses TRBV6-5 and TRBJ1-1; D may be TRBD1 (5 bases). CDR3 nucleotide sequence: TGTGCCAGCAGTTACTCTGCGGGAGGACAGAACACTGAAGCTTTCTTT. Translating gives CASSYSAGGQNTEAFF.